This T cell receptor (beta chain) was profiled in a study of response to subunit inactivated influenza vaccine. Study findings and constraints: Every seasonal influenza vaccination brings in few new T cells, the authors suggested.

The CDR3 has 14 amino acids. Germline V CDR1 and CDR2: SQVTM, ANQGSEA. V lost 6 bases to trimming and J lost 6 bases; unmatched junction nucleotides: 13. Of note for this clonotype: Its antigen is currently unknown.

One entry per CDR3 protein, called by TCRdb with MiXCR from the RT-PCR reads. The sample carries approximately 730,000 distinct CDR3 sequences, about 15% recorded once. The chain carries TRBV29-1 and TRBJ2-7, with TRBD1 identical over 8 bases. The receptor comes from a man aged 45-65 years who received an inactivated influenza vaccine. Specimen: PBMCs from blood, collected 14 to 15 days before vaccination. The CDR3 DNA is TGCAGCGTCCTGAAGGACAGGGTTTTTGGCGAGCAGTACTTC. This gives the protein CSVLKDRVFGEQYF.